This T cell receptor (beta chain) came from a study of T cell responses to AZD1222 COVID-19 vaccine. Sequenced by immunoSEQ multiplex PCR; TCRdb stores in-frame clones only, minus some. There are fewer than 120,000 clones in the sample; less than 95% occur only once, and about 7.8% lies in the top ten. V trimming: 3 bases; J trimming: 6 bases; junction bases outside the gene matches: 3. Germline V CDR1 and CDR2: SNHLY, FYNNEI. The CDR3 is 16 residues long. The TCR comes from an adult in good health. The V and J genes are TRBV2 and TRBJ1-6; 12 bases agree with TRBD1. The sequencing here drew on peripheral blood, taken on day 0 of AZD1222 vaccination. The CDR3, as DNA: TGTGCCAGCAGTGACCGGGACAGGGGGCGTAATTCACCCCTCCACTTT. It codes for CASSDRDRGRNSPLHF.